A selection of T cell receptor beta chains follows, all from one sample in a study of beta chain features in type 1 diabetes. Produced via immunoSEQ multiplex PCR; TCRdb's table is partial and in-frame only. The sample holds 55,000 to 85,000 clones, more than 45% seen once. Sequencing input: central memory CD4+ T cells from blood. Source of these receptors: a man aged 25-40 years with type 1 diabetes. Both conserved end residues are part of each CDR3. D genes are given only for firm matches. Expanded clones get a size class; other rows say once, few or many, or leave the size out.

d_gene	v_gene	abundance	j_gene	CDR3nt	CDR3aa
TRBD2	TRBV18	few	TRBJ2-1	TGTGCCAGCTCACCACCAAGCGGGAGTTTTCTTAATGAGCAGTTCTTC	CASSPPSGSFLNEQFF
-	TRBV7-2	-	TRBJ1-6	TGTGCCAGCAGCCCTCGATCGGGAGACAATTCACCCCTCCACTTT	CASSPRSGDNSPLHF
-	TRBV25-1	few	TRBJ2-5	TGTGCCAGCAGTGAATATACGGGACAAGAGACCCAGTACTTC	CASSEYTGQETQYF
-	TRBV6-5	-	TRBJ2-7	TGTGCCAGCAGTTCCCCAAGGGGGGGGTCCTACGAGCAGTACTTC	CASSSPRGGSYEQYF
-	TRBV29-1	-	TRBJ1-2	TGCAGCGTTGGACAAACCTATGGCTACACCTTC	CSVGQTYGYTF
TRBD1	TRBV7-9	-	TRBJ2-2	TGTGCCAGCAGCATCGGACAGGAAGGAGGCACCGGGGAGCTGTTTTTT	CASSIGQEGGTGELFF
TRBD1	TRBV7-9	-	TRBJ1-1	TGTGCCAGCAGCACCTACAGGGGTATGAACACTGAAGCTTTCTTT	CASSTYRGMNTEAFF
-	TRBV29-1	few	TRBJ2-5	TGCAGCGTTGAAGATGGAGGACAGAGGGAGACCCAGTACTTC	CSVEDGGQRETQYF
TRBD1	TRBV5-1	once	TRBJ2-2	TGCGCCAGCAGTGCCGGGACAGCGAACACCGGGGAGCTGTTTTTT	CASSAGTANTGELFF
TRBD1	TRBV4-2	-	TRBJ1-2	TGTGCCAGCAGCCAAGATTGGTCTAGAGGACAGGGGACCCGCTACACCTTC	CASSQDWSRGQGTRYTF
TRBD2	TRBV9	few	TRBJ2-5	TGTGCCAGCAGCGTAGGTGCTAGCGGGGGGGTTCAAGAGACCCAGTACTTC	CASSVGASGGVQETQYF
TRBD1	TRBV28	few	TRBJ1-1	TGTGCCAGCAGTTTAGGACAGGGGGCATTGGGAGCTTTCTTT	CASSLGQGALGAFF
-	TRBV6-5	-	TRBJ2-7	TGTGCCAGCAGCCGTCAGGGGAGCACCTACGAGCAGTACTTC	CASSRQGSTYEQYF
-	TRBV6-1	-	TRBJ2-7	TGTGCCAGCAATCCCGCGGGCACAGATTACGAGCAGTACTTC	CASNPAGTDYEQYF
-	TRBV5-4	few	TRBJ2-3	TGTGCCAGCAGCTTGGAGGGGGCAGATACGCAGTATTTT	CASSLEGADTQYF
-	TRBV5-1	-	TRBJ1-1	TGCGCCAGCAGCTTGGGGCACAGTCCCAGTGAAGCTTTCTTT	CASSLGHSPSEAFF
TRBD1	TRBV5-1	-	TRBJ2-5	TGCGCCAGCAGCTTGGGGGACAGCCAAGAGACCCAGTACTTC	CASSLGDSQETQYF